The 26 T cell receptor beta chains below were found in one sample sequenced in a study of T-cell reconstitution after alpha-beta-depleted transplantation in children. As it was prepared, the TCRbeta library received unique molecular identifiers. TCRdb reprocessed the PCR reads with MiXCR, giving one entry per CDR3 protein. The profile covers approximately 230,000 distinct CDR3 sequences, with about 24% appearing a single time and about 5% taken by the ten largest. Here the sequenced sample was PBMCs, mostly from graft donor cells, taken 360 days after TCRalphabeta/CD19-depleted stem cell transplant. Receptors originate from a female patient aged 2-10 years who had a stem cell transplant for congenital amegakaryocytic thrombocytopenia, so the T cells may come from the graft donor.

This clonotype was recorded a few times. CDR3: CASSPQPGGNTEAFF. The CDR3 bases are TGCGCCAGCAGCCCGCAACCAGGGGGGAACACTGAAGCTTTCTTT. The gene calls are TRBV5-1 and TRBJ1-1, with TRBD1 matching over 7 bases. The CDR3 is made up of 15 amino acids. Germline CDR1 SGHRS, CDR2 YFSETQ. V trimming: 4 bases; J trimming: 1 base; junction bases outside the gene matches: 7.

In its sample, this clonotype was seen a few times. The gene calls are TRBV28 and TRBJ2-4, with 9 bases aligning to TRBD2. This CDR3 is 19 amino acids long. Germline CDR1 reads MDHEN; CDR2 reads SYDVKM. Trimming at V came to 5 bases and at J to 1 base, leaving 15 bases not matched to a gene. The CDR3 nucleotides read TGTGCCAGCAGTCCAATTAGCGGGAGATCCTTTGATGCCAAAAACATTCAGTACTTC. It is translated as CASSPISGRSFDAKNIQYF.

The chain combines TRBV29-1 with TRBJ1-5; TRBD1 matches at 7 bases. CDR3 size: 14 residues. Per the germline V gene, CDR1 is SQVTM and CDR2 is ANQGSEA. V dropped 4 bases and J dropped 4; count of bases not matched to a gene: 7. The CDR3 DNA follows: TGCAGCGTTGCCGTGACAGGGAATAATCAGCCCCAGCATTTT. Protein: CSVAVTGNNQPQHF.

The chain couples TRBV5-3 to TRBJ2-1; weak D call: TRBD2 (5 bases). TRBV5-3 is assigned to the ORF class and has an uncertain function. V was trimmed by 2 bases and J by 5 bases, leaving 17 bases between them. The CDR3 length is 16 residues. The CDR3 reads CARSLRPRTGNNEQFF. In DNA form, the CDR3 reads TGTGCCAGAAGCTTAAGGCCCCGGACTGGTAACAATGAGCAGTTCTTC.

The genes are TRBV12-3 or TRBV12-4 and TRBJ2-3; 10 positions agree with TRBD2. The CDR3 sequence is 15 residues long. V was clipped by 4 bases and J by 1 base; unmatched bases: 2. The CDR3 loop is CASSSGLAGTDTQYF. The CDR3 DNA follows: TGTGCCAGCAGTTCAGGACTAGCGGGCACAGATACGCAGTATTTT.

The chain is built from TRBV20-1 and TRBJ2-7; 7 bases are shared with TRBD2. Germline V gives CDR1 DFQATT, CDR2 SNEGSKA (reference sequence). After removal of 3 bases from V and 0 bases from J, the junction contained 8 bases not matched to a gene. The CDR3 loop spans 15 amino acids. DNA of the CDR3: TGCAGTGCTAGCCCGACTAGCCCTTACTCCTACGAGCAGTACTTC. Its protein is CSASPTSPYSYEQYF.

The CDR3 DNA sequence: TGTGCCAGCAGTTACTCGAGACAGACTCTAACGAACACCGGGGAGCTGTTTTTT. Translation: CASSYSRQTLTNTGELFF. The chain recombines TRBV6-2 or TRBV6-3 with TRBJ2-2; D might be TRBD1 (5 bases). V lost 0 bases and J 0 bases, leaving 14 bases between the germline ends. Germline V lookup: CDR1 MNHEY, CDR2 SVGEGT. This CDR3 is built from 18 residues.

The chain carries TRBV4-1 and TRBJ2-3, with 9 bases fitting TRBD1. This CDR3 region has 17 residues. The V segment lost 2 bases and the J segment 4 bases; nucleotides outside the gene matches: 10. Germline V gives CDR1 MGHRA, CDR2 YSYEKL. The CDR3 DNA reads TGCGCCAGCAGCCAACTTTTCCCGGGACAGGGAGCAGATACGCAGTATTTT. This encodes CASSQLFPGQGADTQYF.

The V gene is TRBV12-3 or TRBV12-4, the J gene TRBJ2-7; D gene ambiguous. The CDR3 runs 12 residues. V gave up 9 bases and J gave up 2 bases, with 11 bases separating them. CDR3 sequence (DNA): TGTGCCAGTACACCTTACCCCTACGAGCAGTACTTC. Encoded protein: CASTPYPYEQYF.

The chain employs TRBV20-1 and TRBJ2-1; unclear D gene. CDR1 is DFQATT and CDR2 is SNEGSKA in the germline V gene (reference sequence). Trimming cost V 5 bases and J 7 bases, with 9 bases left between them. The CDR3 is made up of 11 amino acids. The DNA for the CDR3 is TGCAGTGCTCCTCGAAGGAATGAGCAGTTCTTC. Amino acid sequence: CSAPRRNEQFF.

This clonotype was detected once. The germline gene is not matched at one end of the junction; a read error may be the cause. The rearrangement uses TRBV12-3 or TRBV12-4 and TRBJ2-2; D might be TRBD1 or TRBD2, each matching 5 bases. The CDR3 length is 14 residues. For the CDR3, the DNA is TGTGCCAGCAGTCCGGGGACGTCCACCTGGGAGCTGTTTTTT. This codes for CASSPGTSTWELFF.

This clonotype was seen a few times. The rearrangement uses TRBV12-3 or TRBV12-4 and TRBJ1-6; TRBD1 is a possible D gene (6 bases). V shed 0 bases and J shed 16 bases, with 13 bases lying between them. This CDR3 contains 13 residues. CDR3 sequence reads: CASSLAPGHELHF. In nucleotides, the CDR3 is TGTGCCAGCAGTTTAGCGCCGGGACACGAGCTCCACTTT.

This clonotype was seen only a few times. V is TRBV7-8 and J is TRBJ1-2, with 7 bases fitting TRBD1. Trimming at V came to 5 bases and at J to 4 bases, leaving 7 bases not matched to a gene. From germline, CDR1 is SGHVS and CDR2 FQNEAQ. The CDR3 is 14 amino acids. The CDR3 is CASSQGQATYGYTF. CDR3 nucleotides: TGTGCCAGCAGCCAAGGACAGGCGACCTATGGCTACACCTTC.

The CDR3 protein is CASSTRTGQDTQYF. DNA of the CDR3: TGCGCCAGCAGCACCCGGACAGGACAAGATACGCAGTATTTT. V usage is TRBV5-1 and J usage is TRBJ2-3; TRBD1 matches at 7 bases. With V trimmed by 4 bases and J by 5 bases, 7 bases remained unmatched. The germline V gene has CDR1 SGHRS and CDR2 YFSETQ. CDR3 length: 14 amino acids.

The chain is built from TRBV20-1 and TRBJ1-6; no clear D gene. This CDR3 has 11 amino acids. V was shortened by 5 bases and J by 4 bases, with 3 bases between the two germline ends. Germline-derived CDR1 and CDR2 are DFQATT and SNEGSKA (reference sequence). CDR3 sequence: CSAEYNSPLHF. The CDR3 nucleotides read TGCAGTGCTGAATATAATTCACCCCTCCACTTT.

V is TRBV4-1 and J is TRBJ1-3; 10 positions match TRBD1. CDR3 length equals 18 residues. J lost 3 bases, V lost 4 bases, and 12 bases had no gene match. Per germline, CDR1 MGHRA and CDR2 YSYEKL. The CDR3 here is CASSLRQGAGVLGNTIYF. The CDR3, as DNA: TGCGCCAGCAGCCTAAGACAGGGGGCGGGGGTTCTTGGAAACACCATATATTTT.

This clonotype showed up just a few times. The chain couples TRBV30 to TRBJ2-3, with D perhaps being TRBD1 or TRBD2 (5 bases each). Germline V CDR1 and CDR2: GTSNPN, SVGIG (reference sequence). V was pared by 3 bases and J by 3 bases, with 13 bases between. The CDR3 length is 14 residues. CDR3 sequence (DNA): TGTGCCTGGAGGGTGGGACCCCTTACAGATACGCAGTATTTT. It is translated as CAWRVGPLTDTQYF.

The chain couples TRBV30 to TRBJ1-1, with D maybe TRBD1 (5 bases). This CDR3 region has 13 residues. V shed 3 bases and J shed 0 bases, with 8 bases lying between them. CDR1 and CDR2 (germline): GTSNPN, SVGIG (reference sequence). Written as DNA, the CDR3 is TGTGCCTGGAGGGAACAGGTGAACACTGAAGCTTTCTTT. Its protein is CAWREQVNTEAFF.

V is TRBV18 and J is TRBJ1-4; 8 bases are shared with TRBD1. This CDR3 has 17 residues. The V and J ends lost 3 bases and 0 bases, in that order; junction bases with no gene match: 6. Germline V CDR1 and CDR2: KGHSH, LQKENI. For the CDR3, the DNA is TGTGCCAGCTCACCGGACAGGGTAGCTGCAACTAATGAAAAACTGTTTTTT. Protein product: CASSPDRVAATNEKLFF.

In its sample, this clonotype was seen a few times. The J gene is TRBJ2-5, the V gene TRBV20-1; TRBD1 might be the D (5 bases). The length of the CDR3 is 15 residues. From germline, CDR1 is DFQATT and CDR2 SNEGSKA (reference sequence). V gave up 7 bases and J gave up 5 bases, with 23 bases separating them. The CDR3 nucleotides read TGCAGTGTAGGGGAAATAGGACCCGAAATGGAGACCCAGTACTTC. Its translation: CSVGEIGPEMETQYF.

V is TRBV12-3 or TRBV12-4 and J is TRBJ1-1, with D possibly being TRBD1 (6 bases). The CDR3 length is 16 residues. V lost 6 bases, J lost 1 base, and 18 bases lay in between. The CDR3 sequence is CASRVDRTQRNTEAFF. CDR3 DNA: TGTGCCAGCAGGGTAGACAGGACCCAAAGGAACACTGAAGCTTTCTTT.

The chain has TRBV20-1 and TRBJ2-1, with 15 bases fitting TRBD2. The J segment lost 6 bases and the V segment lost 4 bases, leaving 1 base of the junction unmatched. This CDR3 region has 14 residues. From germline, CDR1 is DFQATT and CDR2 SNEGSKA (reference sequence). The CDR3 sequence is CSAKGLAGGNEQFF. CDR3 DNA sequence: TGCAGTGCTAAGGGACTAGCGGGAGGCAATGAGCAGTTCTTC.

This clonotype was picked up many times. The V gene is TRBV5-1, the J gene TRBJ2-1; D call uncertain. CDR3 length: 13 residues. Germline CDR1 SGHRS, CDR2 YFSETQ. Trimming removed 4 bases at V and 5 bases at J, with 10 bases between. The CDR3 nucleotides are TGCGCCAGCAGCCCCGGACGGAACAATGAGCAGTTCTTC. Translated, it gives CASSPGRNNEQFF.

This clonotype was detected only a few times. This chain links TRBV12-3 or TRBV12-4 with TRBJ2-6; D might be TRBD1 (5 bases). The CDR3 extends over 14 amino acids. V dropped 5 bases and J dropped 2 bases, with 7 bases sitting between them. CDR3: CASSSRAGANVLTF. In DNA form, the CDR3 reads TGTGCCAGCAGTAGCAGGGCTGGGGCCAACGTCCTGACTTTC.

The chain recombines TRBV29-1 with TRBJ2-5; tentative D call: TRBD2 (6 bases). Deletions cut 6 bases from V and 3 bases from J, with 11 bases between. The germline gives CDR1 SQVTM, CDR2 ANQGSEA. The CDR3 is 12 residues long. The CDR3 sequence: CSVAGRKETQYF. DNA for the CDR3: TGCAGCGTCGCGGGACGAAAAGAGACCCAGTACTTC.

This clonotype has ten or more counts. The chain joins TRBV3-1 to TRBJ2-2; 8 bases map to TRBD2. From germline, CDR1 is LGHDT and CDR2 YNNKEL (reference sequence). Trimming removed 3 bases from V and 6 bases from J; junction bases left unmatched: 6. The CDR3 is made up of 15 amino acids. The CDR3 sequence is CASSQGTSRSGELFF. In DNA, the CDR3 is TGTGCCAGCAGCCAGGGGACTAGTCGGTCCGGGGAGCTGTTTTTT.